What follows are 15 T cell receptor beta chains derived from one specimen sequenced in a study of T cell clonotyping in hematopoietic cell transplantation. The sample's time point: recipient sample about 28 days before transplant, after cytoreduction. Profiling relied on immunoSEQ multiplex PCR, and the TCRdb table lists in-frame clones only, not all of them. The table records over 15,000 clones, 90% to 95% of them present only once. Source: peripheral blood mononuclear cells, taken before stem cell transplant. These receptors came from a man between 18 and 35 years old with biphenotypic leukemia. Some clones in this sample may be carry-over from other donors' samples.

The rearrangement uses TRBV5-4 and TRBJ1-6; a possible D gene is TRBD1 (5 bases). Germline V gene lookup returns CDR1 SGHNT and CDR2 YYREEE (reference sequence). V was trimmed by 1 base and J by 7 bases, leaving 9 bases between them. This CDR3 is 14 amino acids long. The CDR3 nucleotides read TGTGCCAGCAGCTTGAGGGGCGGGAATTCACCCCTCCACTTT. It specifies CASSLRGGNSPLHF.

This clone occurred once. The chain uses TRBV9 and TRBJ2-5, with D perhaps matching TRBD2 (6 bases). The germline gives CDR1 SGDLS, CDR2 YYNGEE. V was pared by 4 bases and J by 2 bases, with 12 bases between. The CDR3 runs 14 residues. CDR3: CASSPGTFQETQYF. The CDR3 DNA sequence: TGTGCCAGCAGCCCGGGGACTTTTCAAGAGACCCAGTACTTC.

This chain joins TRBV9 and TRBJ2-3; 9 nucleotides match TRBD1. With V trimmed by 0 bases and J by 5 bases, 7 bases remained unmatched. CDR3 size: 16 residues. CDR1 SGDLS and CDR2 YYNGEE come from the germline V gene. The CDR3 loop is CASSVVWDRVGDTQYF. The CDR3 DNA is TGTGCCAGCAGCGTAGTCTGGGACAGGGTGGGAGATACGCAGTATTTT.

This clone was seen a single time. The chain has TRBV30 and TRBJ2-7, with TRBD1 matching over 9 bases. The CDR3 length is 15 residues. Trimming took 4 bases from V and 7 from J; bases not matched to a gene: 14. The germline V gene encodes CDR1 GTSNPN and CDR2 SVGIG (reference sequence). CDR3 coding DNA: TGTGCCTGGACTCCCCGGGACAGGGAATCAAGGGAGCAGTACTTC. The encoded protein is CAWTPRDRESREQYF.

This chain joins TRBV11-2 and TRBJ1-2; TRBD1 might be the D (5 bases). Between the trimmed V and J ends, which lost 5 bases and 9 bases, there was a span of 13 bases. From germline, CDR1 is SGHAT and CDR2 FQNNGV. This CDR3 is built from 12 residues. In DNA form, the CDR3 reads TGTGCCAGCAGCCGGTTAGGGGCTAGCTACACCTTC. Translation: CASSRLGASYTF.

Here the CDR3 reads CASSPGGTPGYEQYF. DNA of the CDR3: TGCGCCAGCAGCCCTGGGGGGACCCCTGGTTACGAGCAGTACTTC. The chain has TRBV5-1 and TRBJ2-7; weak D call: TRBD2 (6 bases). From germline, CDR1 is SGHRS and CDR2 YFSETQ. V was shortened by 4 bases and J by 4 bases, with 18 bases between the two germline ends. This CDR3 is built from 15 residues.

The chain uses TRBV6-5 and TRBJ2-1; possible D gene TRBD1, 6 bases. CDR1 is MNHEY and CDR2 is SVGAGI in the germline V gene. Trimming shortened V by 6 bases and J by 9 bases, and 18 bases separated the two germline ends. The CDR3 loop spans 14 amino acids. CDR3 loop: CASRRGSAGTEQFF. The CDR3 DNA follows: TGTGCCAGCAGGAGGGGGAGCGCGGGCACTGAGCAGTTCTTC.

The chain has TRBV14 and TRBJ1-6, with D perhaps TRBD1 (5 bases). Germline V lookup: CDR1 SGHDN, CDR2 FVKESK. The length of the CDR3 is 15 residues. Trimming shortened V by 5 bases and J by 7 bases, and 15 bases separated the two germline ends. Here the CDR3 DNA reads TGTGCCAGCAGCGAAAGGTGGGGGACCAATTCACCCCTCCACTTT. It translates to CASSERWGTNSPLHF.

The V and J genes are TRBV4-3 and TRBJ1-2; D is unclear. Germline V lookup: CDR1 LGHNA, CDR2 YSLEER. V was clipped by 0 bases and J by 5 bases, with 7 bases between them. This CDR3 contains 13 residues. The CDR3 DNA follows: TGCGCCAGCAGCCAAGATGCAGGATATGGCTACACCTTC. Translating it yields CASSQDAGYGYTF.

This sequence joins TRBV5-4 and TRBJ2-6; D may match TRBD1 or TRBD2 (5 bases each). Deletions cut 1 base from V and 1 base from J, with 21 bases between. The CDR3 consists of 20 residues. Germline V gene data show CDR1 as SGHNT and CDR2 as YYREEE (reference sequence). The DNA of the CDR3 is TGTGCCAGCAGCTTGAGGGAGACCCGGAGAGGGGAATCTGGGGCCAACGTCCTGACTTTC. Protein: CASSLRETRRGESGANVLTF.

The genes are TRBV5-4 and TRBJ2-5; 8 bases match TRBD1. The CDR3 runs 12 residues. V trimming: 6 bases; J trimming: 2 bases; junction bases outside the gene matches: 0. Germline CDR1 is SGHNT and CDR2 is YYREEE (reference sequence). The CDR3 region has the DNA TGTGCCAGCAACAGGGGGCAAGAGACCCAGTACTTC. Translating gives CASNRGQETQYF.

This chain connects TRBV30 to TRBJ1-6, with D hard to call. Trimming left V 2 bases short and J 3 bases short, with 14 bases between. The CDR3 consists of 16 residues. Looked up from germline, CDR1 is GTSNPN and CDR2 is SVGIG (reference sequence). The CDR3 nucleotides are TGTGCCTGGAGTAGTCCCTTTAGCAACTATAATTCACCCCTCCACTTT. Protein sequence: CAWSSPFSNYNSPLHF.

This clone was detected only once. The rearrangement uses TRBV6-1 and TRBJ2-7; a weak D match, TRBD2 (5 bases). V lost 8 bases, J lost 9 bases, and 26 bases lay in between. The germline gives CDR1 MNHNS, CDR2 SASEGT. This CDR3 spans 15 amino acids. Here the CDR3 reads CASQKEDGTNNRQYF. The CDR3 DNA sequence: TGTGCCAGCCAGAAGGAGGACGGAACCAACAATCGGCAGTACTTC.

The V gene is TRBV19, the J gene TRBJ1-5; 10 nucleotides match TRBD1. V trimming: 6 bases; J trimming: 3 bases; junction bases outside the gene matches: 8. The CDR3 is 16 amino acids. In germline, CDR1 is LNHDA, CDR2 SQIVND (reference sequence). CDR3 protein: CASSRTGGGNNQPQHF. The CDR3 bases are TGTGCCAGTAGCCGGACAGGGGGTGGAAACAATCAGCCCCAGCATTTT.

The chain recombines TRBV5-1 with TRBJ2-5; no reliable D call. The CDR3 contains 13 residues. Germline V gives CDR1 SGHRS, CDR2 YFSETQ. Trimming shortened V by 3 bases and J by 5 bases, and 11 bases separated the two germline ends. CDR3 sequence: CASSSGNRETQYF. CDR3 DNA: TGCGCCAGCAGCTCCGGTAATCGGGAGACCCAGTACTTC.